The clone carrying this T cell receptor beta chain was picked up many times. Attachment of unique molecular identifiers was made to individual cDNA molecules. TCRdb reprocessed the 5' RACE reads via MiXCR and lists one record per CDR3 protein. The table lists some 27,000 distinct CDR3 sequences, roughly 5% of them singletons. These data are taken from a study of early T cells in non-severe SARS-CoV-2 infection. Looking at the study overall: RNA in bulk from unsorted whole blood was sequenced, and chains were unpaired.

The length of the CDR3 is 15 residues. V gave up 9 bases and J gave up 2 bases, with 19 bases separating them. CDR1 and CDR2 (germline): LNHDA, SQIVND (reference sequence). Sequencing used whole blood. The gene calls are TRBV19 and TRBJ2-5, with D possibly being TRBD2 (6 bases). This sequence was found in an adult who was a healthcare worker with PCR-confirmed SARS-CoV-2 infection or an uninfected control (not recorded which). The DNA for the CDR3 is TGTGCCAGCAAGAAGGGTATAGCGGCACAAGAGACCCAGTACTTC. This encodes CASKKGIAAQETQYF. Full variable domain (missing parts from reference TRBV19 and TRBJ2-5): DGGITQSPKYLFRKEGQNVTLSCEQNLNHDAMYWYRQDPGQGLRLIYYSQIVNDFQKGDIAEGYSVSREKKESFPLTVTSAQKNPTAFYLCASKKGIAAQETQYFGPGTRLLVL.